This TCR beta chain was captured in a study of blood T cell repertoires in COVID-19. About the study: Samples came from the United States, Italy and Spain, spanning acute and convalescent COVID-19.

This CDR3 has 12 residues. Germline lookup yields CDR1 SGHNT and CDR2 YYREEE (reference sequence). V was shortened by 4 bases and J by 9 bases, with 11 bases between the two germline ends. Some clones are missing from TCRdb's copy, which holds only in-frame ones; the method was immunoSEQ multiplex PCR. The sample holds over 100,000 clones, approximately 90% seen once. This clone turned up a few times. The chain combines TRBV5-4 with TRBJ2-1, with D maybe TRBD2 (5 bases). The clonotype comes from a human donor with acute or convalescent COVID-19. The donor label of this sample is uncertain. Sequencing input: peripheral blood. The CDR3 DNA sequence: TGTGCCAGCAGCCAACCCGAGGGTGAGCAGTTCTTC. This sequence encodes CASSQPEGEQFF.